This TCR beta chain was observed in a study of blood T cell repertoires in COVID-19. Method: immunoSEQ multiplex PCR; TCRdb's copy keeps in-frame clones and lacks some. The sample comprises around 300,000 clones, 80% to 90% of which are singletons, and approximately 11% rests with the top ten. Germline loops: CDR1 LGHDT, CDR2 YNNKEL (reference sequence). This CDR3 comprises 14 residues. V gave up 4 bases and J gave up 4 bases, with 13 bases separating them. The chain carries TRBV3-1 (or the pseudogene TRBV3-2) and TRBJ1-1, with D possibly being TRBD1 (5 bases). The sample consisted of peripheral blood. The receptor's source is a woman in her 70s with acute or convalescent COVID-19. The CDR3 nucleotides read TGTGCCAGCAGCCTCTCAGGGCGGCCCACTGAAGCTTTCTTT. Translating it yields CASSLSGRPTEAFF.